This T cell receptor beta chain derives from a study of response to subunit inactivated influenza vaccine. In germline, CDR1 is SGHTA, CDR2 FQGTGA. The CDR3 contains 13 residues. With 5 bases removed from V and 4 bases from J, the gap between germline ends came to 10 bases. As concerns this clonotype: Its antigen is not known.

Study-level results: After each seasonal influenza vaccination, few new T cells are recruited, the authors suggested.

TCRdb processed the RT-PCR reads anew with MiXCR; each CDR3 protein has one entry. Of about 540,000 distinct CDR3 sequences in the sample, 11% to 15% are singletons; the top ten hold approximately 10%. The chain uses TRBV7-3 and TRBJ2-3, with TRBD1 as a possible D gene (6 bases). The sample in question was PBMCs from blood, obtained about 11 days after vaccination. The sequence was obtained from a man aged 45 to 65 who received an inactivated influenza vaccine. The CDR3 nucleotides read TGTGCCAGCAGCAAAACAGGGTCAGATACGCAGTATTTT. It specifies CASSKTGSDTQYF.